This passage covers 5 T cell receptor beta chains from one sample sequenced in a study of regulatory T cells in long-lasting Graves disease (dated by TCRdb to the early 2020s). The intended sense of this specimen's time point label: persistent/refractory GD, antithyroid drugs over 5 years with positive TRAb. For both TCR sequencing and RNA sequencing, RNA was extracted from PBMCs in TRIzol. The library was built by means of multiplex PCR. The sequencer was an Illumina HiSeq 4000. iRepertoire HTBI primers and Arm-PCR amplification of CDR3 regions were used to construct TCR beta libraries. Through fastp at Q25 and MiXCR, TCRdb rebuilt clones from the public reads, retaining in-frame beta chains. All rows with the same CDR3 protein become a single entry with the most common DNA and genes. This sample gives 450,000 or so distinct CDR3 sequences in total; about 20% of them show up just once. Together, the top ten hold 7.8% of the sample.

The sample was peripheral blood mononuclear cells (PBMCs), taken when the disease was refractory, from a patient treated with antithyroid drugs. The source is a female donor with Graves disease.

This clonotype was seen once. The rearrangement links TRBV6-2 or TRBV6-3 to TRBJ1-1; no firm D call. CDR1 is MNHEY and CDR2 is SVGEGT in the germline V gene. CDR3 size: 15 residues. Trimming cost V 5 bases and J 1 base, with 14 bases left between them. As DNA, the CDR3 is TGTGCCAGCAGTGAATTAGGGAAGGCGAACACTGAAGCTTTCTTT. Translating gives CASSELGKANTEAFF.

This rearrangement joins TRBV7-2 to TRBJ1-4, with D hard to call. V gave up 1 base and J gave up 7 bases, with 10 bases separating them. From germline, CDR1 is SGHTA and CDR2 FQGNSA. There are 14 residues in the CDR3. The CDR3 loop reads CASSLGARGEKLFF. As DNA, the CDR3 is TGTGCCAGCAGCTTAGGAGCTCGTGGTGAAAAACTGTTTTTT. The full variable domain, with the rest looked up from reference TRBV7-2 and TRBJ1-4, is GAGVSQSPSNKVTEKGKDVELRCDPISGHTALYWYRQSLGQGLEFLIYFQGNSAPDKSGLPSDRFSAERTGGSVSTLTIQRTQQEDSAVYLCASSLGARGEKLFFGSGTQLSVL.

The chain recombines TRBV11-2 with TRBJ2-1; D is perhaps TRBD1 (5 bases). The V gene lost 5 bases and the J gene lost 3 bases, with 17 bases spanning the gap. The germline CDR1 and CDR2 sequences are SGHAT and FQNNGV. The CDR3 spans 16 residues. The CDR3 region is CASSPEIGRVYNEQFF. CDR3 bases: TGTGCCAGCAGCCCTGAAATAGGCAGGGTCTACAATGAGCAGTTCTTC.

There are many counts of this clonotype. The rearrangement joins TRBV28 to TRBJ2-2; D ambiguous. The germline CDR1 and CDR2 sequences are MDHEN and SYDVKM. Trimming removed 6 bases at V and 6 bases at J, with 8 bases between. This CDR3 spans 12 amino acids. The CDR3 is CASRNLPGELFF. The CDR3 DNA follows: TGTGCCAGCAGGAACCTCCCCGGGGAGCTGTTTTTT.

This clonotype was observed many times. The gene calls are TRBV12-3 or TRBV12-4 and TRBJ2-5; tentative D call: TRBD1 (5 bases). This CDR3 spans 14 amino acids. The V gene lost 5 bases and the J gene lost 2 bases, with 12 bases spanning the gap. The CDR3 loop reads CASSTTVAQETQYF. In nucleotides, the CDR3 is TGTGCCAGCAGTACGACAGTAGCTCAAGAGACCCAGTACTTC.